This T cell receptor (beta chain) originates from a study of shared clonotypes between healthy human individuals. Study results and caveats: Clonotypes shared by all four donors outscored non-shared clonotypes in generation probability.

The assay ran at deep level. The sorted-subset replicate PCRs were given about 210 ng DNA, which is tens of thousands of T cell genomes. TCRdb's table, derived via immunoSEQ multiplex PCR, lists solely in-frame clones and lacks some. The table shows roughly 1,500,000 clones, with approximately 98.5% occurring only once. Germline V lookup: CDR1 MDHEN, CDR2 SYDVKM. V was clipped by 5 bases and J by 2 bases, with 16 bases between them. The CDR3 length is 15 residues. Concerning this clone: Antigen unknown.

The clonotype originates from a man aged 25-45 years in good health. The chain uses TRBV28 and TRBJ2-7; the D call may be TRBD1 or TRBD2 (6 bases each). Sequencing was carried out using naive CD4+ T cells sorted from blood. Subset given: CD45RA+ positively selected. The CDR3 DNA follows: TGTGCCAGCAGTCCCTGGGGGGCGTCTGCCTACGAGCAGTACTTC. Amino acid sequence: CASSPWGASAYEQYF.